These 32 T cell receptor beta chains were all obtained from the same sample, sequenced in a study of T cell changes during pregnancy in multiple sclerosis. Clones were sequenced by immunoSEQ multiplex PCR, and TCRdb holds only the in-frame ones, with some missing. The repertoire holds approximately 41,000 clones, with approximately 91% as singletons. Material: PBMCs (not recorded whether the cells were cultured). These receptors all stem from a female donor with multiple sclerosis, enrolled in a pregnancy study.

The rearrangement uses TRBV11-3 and TRBJ1-1, with a tentative D call TRBD1 (6 bases). Germline assignment: CDR1 SGHNT and CDR2 YENEEA. Trimming shortened V by 5 bases and J by 5 bases, and 9 bases separated the two germline ends. CDR3 length: 12 residues. The CDR3 region has the DNA TGTGCCAGCAGCCTCCAGGGGACTGAAGCTTTCTTT. It translates to CASSLQGTEAFF.

The J gene is TRBJ1-3, the V gene TRBV5-6, with 9 bases lining up with TRBD1. The CDR3 is made up of 16 amino acids. Looked up from germline, CDR1 is SGHDT and CDR2 is YYEEEE. After removal of 1 base from V and 2 bases from J, the junction contained 4 bases not matched to a gene. The CDR3 DNA reads as TGTGCCAGCAGCTTGTTAGGGGACAGGGCTGGAAACACCATATATTTT. Protein sequence: CASSLLGDRAGNTIYF.

This chain links TRBV5-5 with TRBJ2-7, with 7 bases matching TRBD1. The germline V gene encodes CDR1 SGHKS and CDR2 YYEKEE (reference sequence). V lost 4 bases and J lost 1; bases outside the gene matches: 11. The CDR3 is 16 amino acids. The DNA of the CDR3 is TGTGCCAGCAGCACCGACCCGGGACAGTCGTCCTACGAGCAGTACTTC. Translation: CASSTDPGQSSYEQYF.

The V and J genes are TRBV10-1 and TRBJ2-5; D is unresolved. The V end lost 0 bases, the J end lost 1 base, and 6 bases lay between the germline ends. Germline V CDR1 and CDR2: WNHNN, SYGVQD (reference sequence). This CDR3 is 14 amino acids long. This chain's CDR3 is CASSESAAQETQYF. The CDR3 region has the DNA TGCGCCAGCAGTGAGTCGGCAGCCCAAGAGACCCAGTACTTC.

The chain employs TRBV6-5 and TRBJ2-7; 10 positions match TRBD1. The length of the CDR3 is 13 residues. J was trimmed by 6 bases and V by 4 bases; bases with no gene match: 3. Germline CDR1 MNHEY, CDR2 SVGAGI. CDR3 loop: CASSWDRGREQYF. CDR3 nucleotides: TGTGCCAGCAGTTGGGACAGGGGTCGCGAGCAGTACTTC.

The V and J genes are TRBV7-9 and TRBJ1-3; 8 nucleotides align to TRBD1. Germline assignment: CDR1 SEHNR and CDR2 FQNEAQ (reference sequence). V gave up 1 base and J gave up 4 bases; unmatched junction bases: 6. The CDR3 contains 16 residues. CDR3 coding DNA: TGTGCCAGCAGCTTAGTTTTGGACAGGGCGGGAAACACCATATATTTT. This gives the protein CASSLVLDRAGNTIYF.

The chain carries TRBV6-1 and TRBJ1-5, with D hard to call. Germline CDR1 is MNHNS and CDR2 is SASEGT. The CDR3 has 14 residues. Deletions cut 2 bases from V and 7 bases from J, with 12 bases between. The CDR3 spells CASSETGMLQPQHF. CDR3 nucleotide sequence: TGTGCCAGCAGTGAAACGGGGATGTTACAGCCCCAGCATTTT.

The J gene is TRBJ2-1, the V gene TRBV5-1; D is unresolved. V lost 3 bases and J 3 bases, leaving 13 bases between the germline ends. CDR3 length: 15 residues. From germline, CDR1 is SGHRS and CDR2 YFSETQ. CDR3 sequence (DNA): TGCGCCAGCAGCTCAGCACCTGGGTACTACAATGAGCAGTTCTTC. Amino acids: CASSSAPGYYNEQFF. Based on the CDR3 plus reference TRBV5-1 and TRBJ2-1, the full variable domain is KAGVTQTPRYLIKTRGQQVTLSCSPISGHRSVSWYQQTPGQGLQFLFEYFSETQRNKGNFPGRFSGRQFSNSRSEMNVSTLELGDSALYLCASSSAPGYYNEQFFGPGTRLTVL.

The chain is built from TRBV7-2 and TRBJ1-1; tentative D call: TRBD1 (6 bases). Germline V gene sequence: CDR1 SGHTA, CDR2 FQGNSA. V lost 0 bases to trimming and J lost 2 bases, with 10 bases between them. This CDR3 contains 15 residues. CDR3 sequence (DNA): TGTGCCAGCAGCTTAGCACGGGGGGCAAACACTGAAGCTTTCTTT. It specifies CASSLARGANTEAFF.

J is TRBJ2-2 and V is TRBV27; D remains ambiguous. Trimming removed 5 bases at V and 7 bases at J, with 23 bases between. Germline CDR1 and CDR2: MNHEY and SMNVEV (reference sequence). This CDR3 has 17 residues. CDR3 region: CASSSTRTGNVRGELFF. CDR3 DNA: TGTGCCAGCAGTAGTACTCGGACGGGCAACGTACGCGGGGAGCTGTTTTTT.

CDR3 amino acids: CASSPTGLLTEAFF. CDR3 bases: TGTGCCAGCAGCCCCACAGGGCTGCTCACTGAAGCTTTCTTT. The chain couples TRBV5-6 to TRBJ1-1, with D perhaps matching TRBD1 (6 bases). The CDR3 spans 14 residues. V lost 4 bases to trimming and J lost 4 bases, with 14 bases between them. Germline V gene data show CDR1 as SGHDT and CDR2 as YYEEEE.

The chain couples TRBV10-3 to TRBJ2-7; 7 nucleotides align to TRBD2. Germline trimming cut 6 bases from V and 4 bases from J; bases unmatched to any gene: 12. CDR3 length: 15 amino acids. Germline CDR1 ENHRY, CDR2 SYGVKD. The CDR3 nucleotides are TGTGCCATCAGCCCCCCGGGAGGACCCGATTACGAGCAGTACTTC. This sequence encodes CAISPPGGPDYEQYF.

The CDR3 DNA follows: TGCAGCGTTGAAGATTACATCCAAGGGGGCGCGCACTATGGCTACACCTTC. Translation gives CSVEDYIQGGAHYGYTF. V is TRBV29-1 and J is TRBJ1-2; 7 bases align to TRBD1. Per the germline V gene, CDR1 is SQVTM and CDR2 is ANQGSEA. The CDR3 runs 17 residues. V was clipped by 0 bases and J by 3 bases; unmatched bases: 13.

The rearrangement joins TRBV10-1 to TRBJ1-1; TRBD1 might be the D (6 bases). Germline-derived CDR1 and CDR2 are WNHNN and SYGVQD (reference sequence). The V end lost 2 bases, the J end lost 0 bases, and 13 bases lay between the germline ends. This CDR3 has 16 residues. This CDR3 is CASSEASGVMNTEAFF. The CDR3 DNA reads TGCGCCAGCAGTGAGGCTTCAGGGGTGATGAACACTGAAGCTTTCTTT.

The rearrangement links TRBV7-2 to TRBJ2-1; 10 positions agree with TRBD2. V was clipped by 5 bases and J by 3 bases; unmatched bases: 4. The V gene's germline CDR1 is SGHTA and CDR2 FQGNSA. CDR3 length: 15 residues. The CDR3 reads CASSLGLADYNEQFF. CDR3 in DNA: TGTGCCAGCAGCCTTGGACTAGCGGACTACAATGAGCAGTTCTTC.

This clone came up once. The genes are TRBV15 and TRBJ2-7; 13 positions agree with TRBD2. This CDR3 comprises 18 residues. The J segment lost 4 bases and the V segment lost 0 bases, leaving 9 bases of the junction unmatched. The germline V gene encodes CDR1 LNHNV and CDR2 YYDKDF (reference sequence). Written as DNA, the CDR3 is TGTGCCACCAGCAGAGACGGGGGTGGACTAGCGGGAGAATACGAGCAGTACTTC. This gives the protein CATSRDGGGLAGEYEQYF.

This clone was recorded only once. This chain links TRBV5-1 with TRBJ1-1, with 8 bases aligning to TRBD1. The trim removed 2 bases at V and 0 bases at J, leaving 6 bases unmatched. The CDR3 consists of 16 residues. The germline V gene has CDR1 SGHRS and CDR2 YFSETQ. CDR3 in amino acids: CASSLPGTGMNTEAFF. The CDR3 coding sequence is TGCGCCAGCAGCTTACCCGGGACAGGCATGAACACTGAAGCTTTCTTT.

V is TRBV12-5 and J is TRBJ2-5; no clear D. Looked up from germline, CDR1 is LGHNT and CDR2 is FRNRAP. CDR3 size: 13 residues. V was clipped by 3 bases and J by 5 bases, with 10 bases between them. The CDR3 is CASGFGPGETQYF. CDR3 nucleotide sequence: TGTGCTAGTGGTTTTGGACCTGGGGAGACCCAGTACTTC.

V and J are TRBV28 and TRBJ1-1; D gene uncertain. Looked up from germline, CDR1 is MDHEN and CDR2 is SYDVKM. CDR3 length: 14 amino acids. The ends were cut back, 4 bases at V and 0 bases at J, with 9 bases in the middle. CDR3 region: CASSSGQLNTEAFF. The CDR3 DNA reads as TGTGCCAGCAGTTCTGGGCAGCTGAACACTGAAGCTTTCTTT.

V and J are TRBV30 and TRBJ1-3, with 8 bases identical to TRBD1. Germline V gene data show CDR1 as GTSNPN and CDR2 as SVGIG (reference sequence). V lost 4 bases to trimming and J lost 6 bases; unmatched junction nucleotides: 2. The CDR3 consists of 12 residues. The CDR3 DNA follows: TGTGCCTGGACCAGGGGGCCAAACACCATATATTTT. Protein sequence: CAWTRGPNTIYF.

V usage is TRBV5-5 and J usage is TRBJ2-7, with TRBD1 matching 8 bases. V shed 4 bases and J 0 bases; nucleotides not matched to a gene: 18. The CDR3 extends over 19 amino acids. Germline V CDR1 and CDR2: SGHKS, YYEKEE (reference sequence). The CDR3 DNA sequence: TGTGCCAGCAGCCGGATAGCCGGGACAGGAAGAAAATTCTCCTACGAGCAGTACTTC. Amino acids: CASSRIAGTGRKFSYEQYF.

The chain carries TRBV4-1 and TRBJ2-7; 11 positions agree with TRBD2. This CDR3 has 17 amino acids. The V segment lost 4 bases and the J segment 5 bases; nucleotides outside the gene matches: 13. Germline values: CDR1 MGHRA, CDR2 YSYEKL. The CDR3 spells CASSLYPPASGRHEQYF. In DNA, the CDR3 is TGCGCCAGCAGCCTGTACCCTCCGGCTAGCGGGAGGCACGAGCAGTACTTC.

This chain uses TRBV28 with TRBJ1-1; D might be TRBD1 (5 bases). CDR1 is MDHEN and CDR2 is SYDVKM in the germline V gene. V was shortened by 3 bases and J by 4 bases, with 15 bases between the two germline ends. CDR3 length: 15 residues. The chain's CDR3 is CASSFSWDGGTEAFF. The CDR3 DNA follows: TGTGCCAGCAGTTTCTCCTGGGATGGGGGCACTGAAGCTTTCTTT.

This chain uses TRBV30 with TRBJ2-5, with D possibly TRBD1 on 6 matching bases. The CDR3 is made up of 12 amino acids. From germline, CDR1 is GTSNPN and CDR2 SVGIG (reference sequence). V was clipped by 7 bases and J by 0 bases, with 9 bases between them. CDR3 coding DNA: TGTGCCTTGACAGGATACCAAGAGACCCAGTACTTC. The encoded protein is CALTGYQETQYF.

The rearrangement uses TRBV10-2 and TRBJ2-3; TRBD1 or TRBD2 may be the D gene (5 bases each). CDR3 length equals 17 residues. Germline V CDR1 and CDR2: WSHSY, SAAADI. V was pared by 4 bases and J by 0 bases, with 17 bases between. The CDR3 nucleotides are TGCGCCAGCAGTGGTGGGGGACGGACCGCTAGCACAGATACGCAGTATTTT. It yields the protein CASSGGGRTASTDTQYF.

The chain has TRBV19 and TRBJ2-1; D possibly matches TRBD1 or TRBD2 (5 bases each). The CDR3 has 14 amino acids. Trimming shortened V by 5 bases and J by 9 bases, and 17 bases separated the two germline ends. Germline values: CDR1 LNHDA, CDR2 SQIVND (reference sequence). The CDR3 loop is CASSGFAIGTEQFF. As DNA, the CDR3 is TGTGCCAGTAGTGGATTTGCAATCGGGACTGAGCAGTTCTTC.

As for this clone: The sample contains more than one DNA sequence encoding this CDR3. The J gene is TRBJ2-3, the V gene TRBV9, with D possibly being TRBD2 (7 bases). The CDR3 spans 16 residues. V was cut by 0 bases and J by 5 bases, with 16 bases left in between. Germline V gene lookup returns CDR1 SGDLS and CDR2 YYNGEE. The CDR3 sequence: CASSVVEGGRRDTQYF. CDR3 nucleotide sequence: TGTGCCAGCAGCGTAGTAGAGGGGGGGAGACGAGATACGCAGTATTTT.

The J gene is TRBJ2-5, the V gene TRBV7-2; D tentatively reads TRBD1 or TRBD2 (6 bases each). With 2 bases removed from V and 5 bases from J, the gap between germline ends came to 9 bases. The V gene's germline CDR1 is SGHTA and CDR2 FQGNSA. The CDR3 is made up of 13 amino acids. The CDR3 nucleotides read TGTGCCAGCAGCTTAAGGGGGAGGGAGACCCAGTACTTC. It yields the protein CASSLRGRETQYF.

This clone was seen just once. The chain recombines TRBV11-2 with TRBJ1-2; D gene uncertain. From germline, CDR1 is SGHAT and CDR2 FQNNGV. CDR3 length: 12 amino acids. V lost 5 bases, J lost 8 bases, and 12 bases lay in between. The CDR3 bases are TGTGCCAGCAGCCCACTGGGTAGGGGCTACACCTTC. Protein: CASSPLGRGYTF.

The chain recombines TRBV5-4 with TRBJ1-2, with 8 bases lining up with TRBD1. Trimming at V came to 5 bases and at J to 4 bases, leaving 10 bases not matched to a gene. Looked up from germline, CDR1 is SGHNT and CDR2 is YYREEE (reference sequence). This CDR3 has 15 residues. CDR3 amino acids: CASRFTGGAPYGYTF. CDR3 bases: TGTGCCAGCAGATTTACAGGGGGAGCGCCCTATGGCTACACCTTC.

This clone was recorded once. The chain is built from TRBV7-7 and TRBJ2-3; 10 positions agree with TRBD2. Germline V gene sequence: CDR1 SSHAT, CDR2 FNYEAQ (reference sequence). This CDR3 is built from 17 residues. The ends lost 4 bases at V and 2 bases at J; junction bases unmatched: 9. The CDR3 region is CASSSTPLAGPTDTQYF. The CDR3 nucleotides read TGTGCCAGCAGCTCCACTCCACTAGCGGGACCCACAGATACGCAGTATTTT.

The gene calls are TRBV2 and TRBJ1-1; D remains unclear. The V end was cut by 7 bases, the J end by 0 bases, with 9 bases between. This CDR3 is built from 13 residues. CDR1 and CDR2 (germline): SNHLY, FYNNEI. CDR3 sequence (DNA): TGTGCCAGCATGGCAGAAGTGAACACTGAAGCTTTCTTT. Protein product: CASMAEVNTEAFF.